The rows below give T cell receptor beta chains drawn from one sample of a study of shared clonotypes between healthy human individuals. Generated by immunoSEQ multiplex PCR, the TCRdb table keeps only in-frame clones and is missing some. The sample records millions of clones, about 95% being singletons. Sequencing was carried out using naive CD4+ T cells sorted from blood. All receptors come from a man aged 18 to 35 in good health. Each CDR3 is given with its conserved first and last residue. The D gene is left open where the match is weak. Where a row states a size, it is once, few, many or the class of an expanded clone; other rows omit it.

>.|TRBJ2-7|.|TRBV27
TGTGCCAGCAGTTTAGGGACGGCGAACTCCTACGAGCAGTACTTC
CASSLGTANSYEQYF
>.|TRBJ2-1|.|TRBV5-4
TGTGCCAGCAGCTTAGGATATGAGCAGTTCTTC
CASSLGYEQFF
>TRBD1|TRBJ1-1|.|TRBV5-1
TGCGCCAGCAGCTCGAATCCGGGGACAGGCACTGAAGCTTTCTTT
CASSSNPGTGTEAFF
>.|TRBJ1-1|.|TRBV12-5
TGTGCTAGTGGTATTCGGGAGAACACTGAAGCTTTCTTT
CASGIRENTEAFF
>TRBD1|TRBJ2-6|.|TRBV5-1
TGCGCCAGTACAACCGGGACAGGGTCAGGGGCCAACGTCCTGACTTTC
CASTTGTGSGANVLTF
>.|TRBJ1-2|.|TRBV28
TGTGCCAGCAGTTTATCCGCTGGCTACACCTTC
CASSLSAGYTF
>.|TRBJ2-7|.|TRBV4-1
TGCGCCAGCAGCCAAGAAATGTGGGTGAGGCGGAACTACGAGCAGTACTTC
CASSQEMWVRRNYEQYF
>TRBD2|TRBJ2-5|.|TRBV7-9
TGTGCCAGCAGCTTAACTAGCGGGGTGGCCCAGTACTTC
CASSLTSGVAQYF
>TRBD2|TRBJ2-1|.|TRBV19
TGTGCCAGTAGTACTCCACTAGCGGGCATTAACAATGAGCAGTTCTTC
CASSTPLAGINNEQFF
>.|TRBJ2-5|.|TRBV29-1
TGCAGCGTTGAAGATTCGGATCGGGGTTTGGAGACCCAGTACTTC
CSVEDSDRGLETQYF
>TRBD1|TRBJ2-7|.|TRBV14
TGCGCCAGCAGCCGAAGACAGGGGAGCTCCTACGAGCAGTACTTC
CASSRRQGSSYEQYF
>.|TRBJ2-7|.|TRBV6-5
TGTGCCAGCAGCAGAGACTACGAGCAGTACTTC
CASSRDYEQYF
>.|TRBJ1-1|.|TRBV28
TGTGCCAGCAGTCCACAAGGGAACACTGAAGCTTTCTTT
CASSPQGNTEAFF
>TRBD2|TRBJ2-1|.|TRBV25-1
TGTGCCAGCAGTGGACTAGCGGGACCTGGGAATGAGCAGTTCTTC
CASSGLAGPGNEQFF
>TRBD1|TRBJ1-2|.|TRBV29-1
TGCAGCGCTACGGGACAGGGGAGGGTTGGCTACACCTTC
CSATGQGRVGYTF
>.|TRBJ1-3|.|TRBV6-5
TGTGCCAGCCGGAGCGGCCTCTCTGGAAACACCATATATTTT
CASRSGLSGNTIYF
>.|TRBJ2-7|.|TRBV10-1
TGCGCCAGCAGTGTCGCGGGGCCGCGTTACGAGCAGTACTTC
CASSVAGPRYEQYF
>.|TRBJ1-3|.|TRBV6-1
TGTGCCAGCAGTGAACACCCTTCTGGAAACACCATATATTTT
CASSEHPSGNTIYF
>.|TRBJ1-5|.|TRBV6-1
TGTGCCAGCAGGGGCACAGGACTAGTGTGGGCCCAGCATTTT
CASRGTGLVWAQHF
>TRBD2|TRBJ2-3|few|TRBV5-1
TGCGCCAGCAGCTTGGCAGCGGGGGGGCAAAGCACAGATACGCAGTATTTT
CASSLAAGGQSTDTQYF
>.|TRBJ2-3|.|TRBV10-2
TGCGCCAGCAGTGACGGGGTTTGGAGCACAGATACGCAGTATTTT
CASSDGVWSTDTQYF
>.|TRBJ2-3|.|TRBV5-1
TGCGCCAGCAGCTTGGTTGGGACAAGAGGAGATACGCAGTATTTT
CASSLVGTRGDTQYF
>TRBD1|TRBJ2-1|.|TRBV7-6
TGTGCCAGCAGCCCTGACAGGGGCAATGAGCAGTTCTTC
CASSPDRGNEQFF
>.|TRBJ2-7|.|TRBV6-6
TGTGCCAGCAGTTACACCCGGACAGAGCAGTACTTC
CASSYTRTEQYF
>.|TRBJ1-5|.|TRBV7-2
TGTGCCAGCAGCTTAGCGGGATCGGCAGGGAGGCAGCCCCAGCATTTT
CASSLAGSAGRQPQHF
>TRBD1|TRBJ1-1|.|TRBV2
TGTGCCAGCAGTGCGACAGGGAGGACTGAAGCTTTCTTT
CASSATGRTEAFF
>TRBD1|TRBJ1-2|.|TRBV19
TGTGCCTCTAGGCCCGTTCTGTTCCCTTTAAGACAGGGAAGAGCCCCTTCCCCTTATGGCTACACCTTC
CASRPVLFPLRQGRAPSPYGYTF
>.|TRBJ2-1|.|TRBV5-4
TGTGCCAGCAGCTTGGACAGCTACAATGAGCAGTTCTTC
CASSLDSYNEQFF
>TRBD1|TRBJ1-1|.|TRBV25-1
TGTGCCAGCGAGACGGACAGGGGGGTCACTGAAGCTTTCTTT
CASETDRGVTEAFF
>.|TRBJ1-2|.|TRBV25-1
TGTGCCAGCAGTGAGGAGGGGTACGGCTACACCTTC
CASSEEGYGYTF
>.|TRBJ1-6|.|TRBV28
TGTGCCAGCACCCCCTCAGGGAAGGGATTTAATTCACCCCTCCACTTT
CASTPSGKGFNSPLHF
>TRBD1|TRBJ1-4|.|TRBV18
TGTGCCAGCTCCCTATGGACAGGGGATAATGAAAAACTGTTTTTT
CASSLWTGDNEKLFF
>TRBD2|TRBJ2-3|.|TRBV10-3
TGTGCCATCAGTGCCACTAGCGGGGCGGCCACAGATACGCAGTATTTT
CAISATSGAATDTQYF
>.|TRBJ2-7|.|TRBV14
TGTGCCAGCAGCCAAGACGCAGGTGGCTCCTACGAGCAGTACTTC
CASSQDAGGSYEQYF
>.|TRBJ1-3|.|TRBV11-2
TGTGCCAGCAGCTTAGACAGGGGTGGTACTGGAAACACCATATATTTT
CASSLDRGGTGNTIYF
>.|TRBJ2-5|.|TRBV6-1
TGTGCCAGCAGTATATTAGCTTTCCAGACCCAGTACTTC
CASSILAFQTQYF
>TRBD1|TRBJ2-7|.|TRBV6-1
TGTGCCAGCAGTGATGGGACAGGGGTGAGGGAGCAGTACTTC
CASSDGTGVREQYF
>.|TRBJ2-7|.|TRBV6-5
TGTGCCAGCAGTTATAGCCCCTCGGGGGTGGGCTACGAGCAGTACTTC
CASSYSPSGVGYEQYF
>.|TRBJ2-1|.|TRBV10-3
TGTGCCATCAGTGAGTCGTCCGACTCCTACAATGAGCAGTTCTTC
CAISESSDSYNEQFF
>TRBD2|TRBJ2-6|.|TRBV19
TGTGCCAGTAGTATAGGAGCGGGATTCTTCTCTGGGGCCAACGTCCTGACTTTC
CASSIGAGFFSGANVLTF
>.|TRBJ1-1|.|TRBV19
TGTGCCAGTAGTGAAGTGACCTGGACTGAAGCTTTCTTT
CASSEVTWTEAFF
>TRBD1|TRBJ2-7|.|TRBV5-1
TGCGCCAGCAGCCCGGGACAGCGTCCCTACGAGCAGTACTTC
CASSPGQRPYEQYF
>TRBD1|TRBJ2-3|.|TRBV19
TGTGCCAGTAGTCGGACAGGGGCGGTAGATACGCAGTATTTT
CASSRTGAVDTQYF
>.|TRBJ2-7|.|TRBV7-2
TGTGCCAGCAGCTTGAGGGGTAGCGGCAGCTCCTACGAGCAGTACTTC
CASSLRGSGSSYEQYF
>.|TRBJ2-5|.|TRBV18
TGTGCCAGCTCACCAAGACTAGAAGAGACCCAGTACTTC
CASSPRLEETQYF
>.|TRBJ2-7|.|TRBV30
TGTGCCTGGAGTGTGGACACCTACTACTACGAGCAGTACTTC
CAWSVDTYYYEQYF
>.|TRBJ2-3|.|TRBV5-4
TGTGCCAGCAGCTTTACGGGGATTAGCACAGATACGCAGTATTTT
CASSFTGISTDTQYF
>TRBD1|TRBJ2-7|.|TRBV7-2
TGTGCCAGCAGTAAGCGGCGGACAGGGGTCGAGCAGTACTTC
CASSKRRTGVEQYF
>.|TRBJ1-1|.|TRBV5-1
TGCGCCAGCAGCTTGTACACCTCCACTGAAGCTTTCTTT
CASSLYTSTEAFF
>.|TRBJ2-1|.|TRBV7-9
TGTGCCAGCAGCACGCAGAGTGAGCAGTTCTTC
CASSTQSEQFF
>TRBD1|TRBJ2-3|.|TRBV2
TGTGCCAGCAGTACCGGACAGGGACTCATCACAGATACGCAGTATTTT
CASSTGQGLITDTQYF
>.|TRBJ1-3|.|TRBV20-1
TGCAGCGGTAAATCTGGAAACACCATATATTTT
CSGKSGNTIYF
>.|TRBJ1-4|.|TRBV2
TGTGCCAGCAGTGCCGAAGGGTCCGGTAATGAAAAACTGTTTTTT
CASSAEGSGNEKLFF
>TRBD1|TRBJ2-2|.|TRBV10-3
TGTGCCATCCTAAAAGGACAGGGTAATTCCGGGGAGCTGTTTTTT
CAILKGQGNSGELFF